Presented here are 11 T cell receptor beta chains from one specimen sequenced in a study of cytomegalovirus exposure and HLA in healthy donors. With 60 Vbeta and 13 Jbeta primers, the PCR was carried out. The method was immunoSEQ multiplex PCR; TCRdb's version includes in-frame clones alone and lacks a portion of them. Found here are 95,000 to 150,000 clones, more than 60% of them singletons; the top ten hold roughly an eighth. What was sequenced was PBMCs. These receptors all come from a woman aged 60 to 75 in good health and CMV-seropositive.

V is TRBV25-1 and J is TRBJ2-7, with a weak D call TRBD1 (5 bases). Germline CDR1 reads MGHDK; CDR2 reads SYGVNS. V was cut by 5 bases and J by 6 bases, with 8 bases left in between. The CDR3 is 11 amino acids. The CDR3 loop reads CASSWGFEQYF. CDR3 coding DNA: TGTGCCAGCAGTTGGGGCTTCGAGCAGTACTTC.

The chain links TRBV30 to TRBJ2-3; D is perhaps TRBD1 (6 bases). Germline loops: CDR1 GTSNPN, CDR2 SVGIG (reference sequence). The CDR3 has 15 amino acids. For the CDR3, the DNA is TGTGCTCGGGGTAGGGGACAACTAGGTGGAGATACGCAGTATTTT. This encodes CARGRGQLGGDTQYF.

The chain couples TRBV27 to TRBJ2-7, with D possibly TRBD1 on 5 matching bases. V was clipped by 3 bases and J by 3 bases, with 18 bases between them. The germline V gene has CDR1 MNHEY and CDR2 SMNVEV (reference sequence). The CDR3 is made up of 16 amino acids. The chain's CDR3 is CASSFTRQSRGYEQYF. The CDR3 DNA reads as TGTGCCAGCAGTTTTACTCGACAGTCTAGGGGCTACGAGCAGTACTTC.

The gene calls are TRBV30 and TRBJ1-1; possibly TRBD1 for D (5 bases). V lost 0 bases and J lost 5, with 10 bases in between. Germline-derived CDR1 and CDR2 are GTSNPN and SVGIG (reference sequence). This CDR3 spans 13 amino acids. The CDR3 here is CAWSVLRGTEAFF. DNA for the CDR3: TGTGCCTGGAGTGTACTTCGGGGGACTGAAGCTTTCTTT.

The genes are TRBV2 and TRBJ2-1; 11 nucleotides line up with TRBD2. Per the germline V gene, CDR1 is SNHLY and CDR2 is FYNNEI. The CDR3 is 16 residues long. J was trimmed by 3 bases and V by 6 bases; bases with no gene match: 7. The CDR3 region is CASRDLAGGRYNEQFF. CDR3 DNA: TGTGCCAGCAGGGACCTAGCGGGGGGACGCTACAATGAGCAGTTCTTC.

V and J are TRBV5-1 and TRBJ2-1, with 7 bases lining up with TRBD2. The germline V gene has CDR1 SGHRS and CDR2 YFSETQ. This CDR3 has 14 residues. With 5 bases clipped from V and 3 bases from J, the junction kept 5 bases outside the gene matches. CDR3 DNA: TGCGCCAGCAGAGTTGGCGGGGGCTACAATGAGCAGTTCTTC. Encoded protein: CASRVGGGYNEQFF.

This clone was detected a few times. The chain uses TRBV30 and TRBJ1-4; weak D call: TRBD1 (5 bases). V gave up 2 bases and J gave up 4 bases, with 17 bases separating them. The V gene's germline CDR1 is GTSNPN and CDR2 SVGIG (reference sequence). The CDR3 extends over 16 amino acids. The DNA of the CDR3 is TGTGCCTGGAGTACCCTGACGGGGGGTGATAATGAAAAACTGTTTTTT. Translated, it gives CAWSTLTGGDNEKLFF. Using reference TRBV30 and TRBJ1-4 for the parts outside the CDR3, the full variable domain is SQTIHQWPATLVQPVGSPLSLECTVEGTSNPNLYWYRQAAGRGLQLLFYSVGIGQISSEVPQNLSASRPQDRQFILSSKKLLLSDSGFYLCAWSTLTGGDNEKLFFGSGTQLSVL.

Points on this clone: Germline is not matched at one junction end, which may reflect a read error. As DNA, the CDR3 is TGTGCCACCCAAACTACCACCGGGACAGGGGGGCGAACCTGG. This sequence encodes CATQTTTGTGGRTW. The chain couples TRBV15 to TRBJ1-1; TRBD1 agrees at 11 bases. Germline V gene data show CDR1 as LNHNV and CDR2 as YYDKDF (reference sequence). The CDR3 is made up of 14 amino acids.

The rearrangement uses TRBV14 and TRBJ1-1, with D maybe TRBD1 (6 bases). Trimming removed 4 bases at V and 1 base at J, with 19 bases between. The length of the CDR3 is 17 residues. Germline V gives CDR1 SGHDN, CDR2 FVKESK. The CDR3 DNA is TGTGCCAGCAGCCGGCAACGGGGTGGACAGCCGAACACTGAAGCTTTCTTT. This encodes CASSRQRGGQPNTEAFF.

V is TRBV5-6 and J is TRBJ2-5, with 7 bases that match TRBD1. This CDR3 spans 13 amino acids. Per germline, CDR1 SGHDT and CDR2 YYEEEE. V shed 4 bases, J shed 5 bases, and the junction held 5 bases outside the gene matches. CDR3 loop: CASSTTGIETQYF. The CDR3, as DNA: TGTGCCAGCAGCACGACAGGGATCGAGACCCAGTACTTC.

The CDR3 protein is CASSPGPAEYYNEQFF. As DNA, the CDR3 is TGTGCCAGCAGCCCAGGTCCAGCGGAGTACTACAATGAGCAGTTCTTC. The V call is TRBV7-3, the J call TRBJ2-1, with TRBD2 as a possible D gene (5 bases). This CDR3 is built from 16 residues. The V end was cut by 5 bases, the J end by 3 bases, with 17 bases between. Looked up from germline, CDR1 is SGHTA and CDR2 is FQGTGA.